What follows are 32 T cell receptor beta chains derived from one specimen sequenced in a study of CD8+CD57+ T cells in acquired aplastic anemia. Both TCR beta VDJ combination and CDR3 sequence profiling were carried out. Genomic DNA was the template for this profiling. TCRdb reanalysed the reads using MiXCR and keeps one entry per CDR3 protein. Of 150,000 to 200,000 distinct CDR3 sequences in the sample, approximately 48% are singletons; the top ten hold around 1.8%. Before being chosen for sequencing, patients had shown CD8+CD57+ cell expansion by flow cytometry. The sequenced sample was sorted CD4+, CD8+, or CD8+CD57+ T cells (not recorded which) from PBMCs. Every receptor here comes from a human donor with aplastic anemia.

This clonotype was observed many times. CDR3 sequence reads: CASSGVSGNTIYF. Written as DNA, the CDR3 is TGTGCCAGCAGTGGAGTCTCTGGAAACACCATATATTTT. V gene TRBV2 combines with J gene TRBJ1-3; D ambiguous. Germline CDR1 is SNHLY and CDR2 is FYNNEI. The CDR3 is 13 amino acids. Trimming shortened V by 4 bases and J by 0 bases, and 4 bases separated the two germline ends. Full variable domain (rest looked up from reference TRBV2 and TRBJ1-3): EPEVTQTPSHQVTQMGQEVILRCVPISNHLYFYWYRQILGQKVEFLVSFYNNEISEKSEIFDDQFSVERPDGSNFTLKIRSTKLEDSAMYFCASSGVSGNTIYFGEGSWLTVV.

The chain employs TRBV20-1 and TRBJ2-5, with a possible D match to TRBD2 (6 bases). CDR1 is DFQATT and CDR2 is SNEGSKA in the germline V gene (reference sequence). CDR3 size: 13 residues. The V end lost 3 bases, the J end lost 7 bases, and 15 bases lay between the germline ends. In DNA, the CDR3 is TGCAGTGCTAGTGGGTTGTGGAGGGGGACCCAGTACTTC. It yields the protein CSASGLWRGTQYF.

This clonotype was recorded many times. This rearrangement joins TRBV15 to TRBJ2-3, with 7 bases lining up with TRBD1. Germline-derived CDR1 and CDR2 are LNHNV and YYDKDF (reference sequence). The CDR3 spans 15 residues. V dropped 5 bases and J dropped 0; count of bases not matched to a gene: 5. In DNA, the CDR3 is TGTGCCACCAGCGCGACAGGGATAAGCACAGATACGCAGTATTTT. Translating gives CATSATGISTDTQYF.

This clonotype appeared many times. The chain recombines TRBV7-2 with TRBJ2-5; tentatively, D is TRBD2 (5 bases). V lost 7 bases and J 2 bases, leaving 14 bases between the germline ends. Germline loops: CDR1 SGHTA, CDR2 FQGNSA. The CDR3 is 14 residues long. CDR3 DNA: TGTGCCAGCAACGACCCCCGGGGTCAAGAGACCCAGTACTTC. Translation: CASNDPRGQETQYF.

Points on this clonotype: A much larger clone sits a single nucleotide away, making a read error possible. The CDR3 carries no conserved terminal phenylalanine or tryptophan, so it likely arises from a read error. The rearrangement links TRBV27 to TRBJ2-5; tentative D call: TRBD1 (6 bases). Germline loops: CDR1 MNHEY, CDR2 SMNVEV (reference sequence). V shed 8 bases and J shed 3 bases, with 16 bases lying between them. CDR3 length: 14 amino acids. This CDR3 is CASGRQVMEETQYS. In DNA form, the CDR3 reads TGTGCCAGCGGGCGACAGGTGATGGAAGAGACCCAGTACTCC.

The rearrangement joins TRBV2 to TRBJ1-2; 9 bases line up with TRBD1. Trimming removed 3 bases from V and 0 bases from J; junction bases left unmatched: 8. The germline gives CDR1 SNHLY, CDR2 FYNNEI. The CDR3 loop spans 17 amino acids. In nucleotides, the CDR3 is TGTGCCAGCAGTGACGGGACAGGGTATTCTACTAACTATGGCTACACCTTC. The encoded protein is CASSDGTGYSTNYGYTF.

The rearrangement links TRBV5-4 to TRBJ2-2; 7 nucleotides align to TRBD1. The germline CDR1 and CDR2 sequences are SGHNT and YYREEE (reference sequence). With V trimmed by 3 bases and J by 3 bases, 8 bases remained unmatched. This CDR3 is built from 16 residues. As DNA, the CDR3 is TGTGCCAGCAGCTCACTCCGGGACAGCTACACCGGGGAGCTGTTTTTT. Amino acid sequence: CASSSLRDSYTGELFF.

This clonotype was observed at least ten times. CDR3 bases: TGCAGTGCTAGAAAACAGGGCTCCTACGAGCAGTACTTC. Protein product: CSARKQGSYEQYF. This sequence joins TRBV20-1 and TRBJ2-7; possibly TRBD1 for D (6 bases). With 2 bases removed from V and 0 bases from J, the gap between germline ends came to 8 bases. This CDR3 is 13 amino acids long. Germline assignment: CDR1 DFQATT and CDR2 SNEGSKA (reference sequence).

The J gene is TRBJ2-1, the V gene TRBV2; TRBD1 or TRBD2 may be the D gene (6 bases each). Germline V gene lookup returns CDR1 SNHLY and CDR2 FYNNEI. CDR3 length equals 12 residues. V lost 5 bases to trimming and J lost 8 bases, with 10 bases between them. CDR3 protein: CASSRGDYEQFF. The CDR3, as DNA: TGTGCCAGCAGTAGGGGGGACTATGAGCAGTTCTTC.

The chain recombines TRBV11-2 with TRBJ2-1; D is unresolved. Trimming removed 3 bases from V and 8 bases from J, with 20 bases in between. The germline CDR1 and CDR2 sequences are SGHAT and FQNNGV. The CDR3 loop spans 16 amino acids. This chain's CDR3 is CASSLGYGAPRDEQFF. The CDR3 coding sequence is TGTGCCAGCAGCTTGGGGTATGGCGCCCCTAGAGATGAGCAGTTCTTC.

This clonotype was detected a few times. The chain joins TRBV5-4 to TRBJ1-1, with D possibly being TRBD1 (6 bases). V lost 2 bases and J lost 0, with 14 bases in between. Germline CDR1 is SGHNT and CDR2 is YYREEE (reference sequence). The CDR3 consists of 16 residues. The CDR3, as DNA: TGTGCCAGCAGCTTCGGGACACATCCCCTGAACACTGAAGCTTTCTTT. Protein sequence: CASSFGTHPLNTEAFF. Full variable domain (rest looked up from reference TRBV5-4 and TRBJ1-1): ETGVTQSPTHLIKTRGQQVTLRCSSQSGHNTVSWYQQALGQGPQFIFQYYREEENGRGNFPPRFSGLQFPNYSSELNVNALELDDSALYLCASSFGTHPLNTEAFFGQGTRLTVV.

This sequence joins TRBV2 and TRBJ1-3; D unresolved. The germline V and J ends were trimmed by 4 bases and 0 bases, with 10 bases remaining between them. Germline CDR1 and CDR2: SNHLY and FYNNEI. The CDR3 is 15 residues long. This CDR3 reads CASSGSATSGNTIYF. The CDR3 nucleotides are TGTGCCAGCAGTGGATCGGCAACCTCTGGAAACACCATATATTTT.

This chain uses TRBV24-1 with TRBJ2-7; D is unresolved. CDR3 length: 12 residues. Per germline, CDR1 KGHDR and CDR2 SFDVKD. The ends were cut back, 3 bases at V and 4 bases at J, with 6 bases in the middle. The CDR3: CATSDGPYEQYF. The DNA for the CDR3 is TGTGCCACCAGTGATGGACCGTACGAGCAGTACTTC.

The chain recombines TRBV25-1 with TRBJ1-3; D uncertain. CDR1 is MGHDK, CDR2 SYGVNS, per germline. The CDR3 extends over 15 amino acids. With 5 bases removed from V and 0 bases from J, the gap between germline ends came to 11 bases. CDR3 in amino acids: CASSYGRSSGNTIYF. As DNA, the CDR3 is TGTGCCAGCAGTTATGGACGGAGCTCTGGAAACACCATATATTTT.

This clonotype was picked up many times. The V and J genes are TRBV20-1 and TRBJ2-7, with 12 nucleotides matching TRBD2. Germline V lookup: CDR1 DFQATT, CDR2 SNEGSKA (reference sequence). The V and J ends lost 6 bases and 2 bases, in that order; junction bases with no gene match: 8. The CDR3 length is 15 residues. The CDR3 sequence is CSAHGLAGNPYEQYF. CDR3 bases: TGCAGTGCCCACGGACTAGCGGGAAACCCCTACGAGCAGTACTTC.

This clonotype came up once. This sequence joins TRBV2 and TRBJ2-1; 11 nucleotides agree with TRBD2. The V and J ends lost 6 bases and 0 bases, in that order; junction bases with no gene match: 10. The germline V gene encodes CDR1 SNHLY and CDR2 FYNNEI. The length of the CDR3 is 18 residues. CDR3 nucleotides: TGTGCCAGCAGACTAGGGACTAGCGGCGTTGACTCCTACAATGAGCAGTTCTTC. It specifies CASRLGTSGVDSYNEQFF.

V usage is TRBV5-1 and J usage is TRBJ2-7, with D perhaps TRBD1 or TRBD2 (5 bases each). From germline, CDR1 is SGHRS and CDR2 YFSETQ. V was shortened by 4 bases and J by 4 bases, with 15 bases between the two germline ends. This CDR3 comprises 14 residues. Written as DNA, the CDR3 is TGCGCCAGCAGCCTGGGGGTTCCTGGGTACGAGCAGTACTTC. Translating it yields CASSLGVPGYEQYF.

Details on this clonotype: This clone may be a read error of a much larger clone one base away. The chain uses TRBV6-4 and TRBJ1-4; 7 bases line up with TRBD1. CDR1 is MRHNA and CDR2 is SNTAGT in the germline V gene. CDR3 length: 13 amino acids. For the CDR3, the DNA is TGTGTCAAAACAGGGGAATCCTTTGAAAAACTGTTTTTT. Its protein product is CVKTGESFEKLFF.

This clonotype was seen repeatedly, ten times or more. The chain is built from TRBV5-1 and TRBJ2-3; possible D gene TRBD1, 5 bases. The CDR3 runs 14 residues. Trimming took 0 bases from V and 1 from J, leaving 6 bases between them. CDR1 and CDR2 from the germline V gene are SGHRS and YFSETQ. This chain's CDR3 is CASSLGQRTDTQYF. Here the CDR3 DNA reads TGCGCCAGCAGCTTGGGACAGCGCACAGATACGCAGTATTTT.

V gene TRBV2 combines with J gene TRBJ1-1; perhaps TRBD1 as D (6 bases). V was pared by 7 bases and J by 5 bases, with 14 bases between. The germline V gene has CDR1 SNHLY and CDR2 FYNNEI. CDR3 length equals 13 residues. CDR3 region: CASTGAGATEAFF. CDR3 nucleotide sequence: TGTGCCAGCACAGGGGCGGGGGCGACTGAAGCTTTCTTT.

This clonotype was detected many times. V and J are TRBV9 and TRBJ2-5, with 7 positions matching TRBD2. The CDR3 has 17 amino acids. V gave up 0 bases and J gave up 3 bases; unmatched junction bases: 11. The germline V gene has CDR1 SGDLS and CDR2 YYNGEE. The CDR3 region is CASSVDPRGGIEETQYF. The CDR3 DNA reads TGTGCCAGCAGCGTAGATCCCCGGGGAGGGATAGAAGAGACCCAGTACTTC.

At least ten counts were recorded for this clonotype. The rearrangement uses TRBV18 and TRBJ1-5; D remains ambiguous. In germline, CDR1 is KGHSH, CDR2 LQKENI. V lost 2 bases, J lost 7 bases, and 6 bases lay in between. This CDR3 comprises 12 residues. The CDR3: CASSPDGQPQHF. The DNA for the CDR3 is TGTGCCAGCTCACCAGACGGACAGCCCCAGCATTTT.

Turning to this clonotype: This may stem from a read error, because a much larger clone lies one nucleotide away. J is TRBJ1-5 and V is TRBV6-1; D might be TRBD1 (5 bases). This CDR3 has 14 residues. Trimming stripped 10 bases from V and 6 bases from J, with 19 bases between. CDR1 MNHNS and CDR2 SASEGT come from the germline V gene. Written as DNA, the CDR3 is TGTGCCATCAACAACGGGGGGTTGGGTCAGCCCCAGCATTTT. Translation gives CAINNGGLGQPQHF.

This clonotype came up a few times. This chain uses TRBV11-2 with TRBJ2-7; 8 bases fit TRBD2. CDR1 is SGHAT, CDR2 FQNNGV, per germline. CDR3 size: 17 residues. V lost 5 bases and J lost 4; bases outside the gene matches: 16. CDR3 protein: CASSPTSLSGASYEQYF. CDR3 nucleotide sequence: TGTGCCAGCAGCCCAACATCACTTAGCGGGGCCTCTTACGAGCAGTACTTC.

As to this clonotype: A read error is possible here, since a much larger clone lies one base away. The chain links TRBV11-2 to TRBJ2-5; 9 bases map to TRBD2. CDR1 and CDR2 (germline): SGHAT, FQNNGV. The CDR3 has 17 residues. DNA for the CDR3: TGTGCCAGCAGCTTAGGGGTGCTAGCGGGAACCCAAGAGACCCAGCACTTC. Its translation is CASSLGVLAGTQETQHF.

A remark on this clonotype: Since a much larger clone is just one base distant, this may be a read error. The rearrangement links TRBV9 to TRBJ1-3; weak D call: TRBD1 (5 bases). The CDR3 contains 15 residues. The germline V gene encodes CDR1 SGDLS and CDR2 YYNGEE. CDR3 DNA sequence: TGTGCCAGCAGCGTAGGGGGGTCTCTGGGAAACACCATACATTTT. Its translation: CASSVGGSLGNTIHF. Combining the CDR3 with reference TRBV9 and TRBJ1-3 gives the whole variable domain DSGVTQTPKHLITATGQRVTLRCSPRSGDLSVYWYQQSLDQGLQFLIQYYNGEERAKGNILERFSAQQFPDLHSELNLSSLELGDSALYFCASSVGGSLGNTIHFGEGSWLTVV.

The gene calls are TRBV5-4 and TRBJ1-4; 12 bases align to TRBD1. This CDR3 comprises 16 residues. J lost 8 bases, V lost 0 bases, and 5 bases had no gene match. Looked up from germline, CDR1 is SGHNT and CDR2 is YYREEE (reference sequence). The CDR3, as DNA: TGTGCCAGCAGCTTGGAGGGACAGGGGGCGCGAGAAAAACTGTTTTTT. Encoded protein: CASSLEGQGAREKLFF.

This sequence joins TRBV15 and TRBJ2-5, with D perhaps matching TRBD2 (7 bases). CDR1 LNHNV and CDR2 YYDKDF come from the germline V gene (reference sequence). This CDR3 region has 13 residues. Trimming took 9 bases from V and 2 from J, leaving 13 bases between them. As DNA, the CDR3 is TGTGCCACGGAAGGGGGGGGACAAGAGACCCAGTACTTC. Protein: CATEGGGQETQYF.

This clonotype turned up a few times. CDR3 DNA: TGTGCCAGCTCACCACTCGGGGGCCGAGGTAGTAGTGAGCAGTTCTTC. This translates into CASSPLGGRGSSEQFF. The rearrangement uses TRBV18 and TRBJ2-1; the D gene could be TRBD1 or TRBD2 (6 bases each). The CDR3 loop spans 16 amino acids. Germline V lookup: CDR1 KGHSH, CDR2 LQKENI. Deletions cut 1 base from V and 9 bases from J, with 19 bases between.

Concerning this clonotype itself: No conserved phenylalanine or tryptophan ends this CDR3, so it is likely a read error. This sequence joins TRBV6-4 and TRBJ2-1; 9 nucleotides line up with TRBD2. The CDR3 has 16 amino acids. Per germline, CDR1 MRHNA and CDR2 SNTAGT. Trimming cost V 2 bases and J 2 bases; bases outside gene matches: 4. CDR3 nucleotide sequence: TGTGCCAGCAGTGACCTTGGCGGGGGGGCCTACAATGAGCAGTTCCTC. Protein: CASSDLGGGAYNEQFL.

This clonotype was detected a few times. The chain recombines TRBV11-1 with TRBJ1-3; 7 bases map to TRBD1. V was pared by 4 bases and J by 2 bases, with 8 bases of the junction left unmatched. Germline CDR1 is SGHAT and CDR2 is FQDESV (reference sequence). CDR3 size: 16 residues. The CDR3 loop reads CASSSDRVSAGNTIYF. The CDR3, as DNA: TGTGCCAGCAGCTCCGACAGGGTCTCGGCTGGAAACACCATATATTTT.

The chain employs TRBV11-2 and TRBJ1-1; TRBD1 matches at 9 bases. Germline V gene lookup returns CDR1 SGHAT and CDR2 FQNNGV. V lost 2 bases to trimming and J lost 3 bases; unmatched junction nucleotides: 7. The CDR3 has 16 amino acids. The CDR3 DNA follows: TGTGCCAGCAGCTTATACTCGCGACAGGGGGACACTGAAGCTTTCTTT. Protein: CASSLYSRQGDTEAFF.